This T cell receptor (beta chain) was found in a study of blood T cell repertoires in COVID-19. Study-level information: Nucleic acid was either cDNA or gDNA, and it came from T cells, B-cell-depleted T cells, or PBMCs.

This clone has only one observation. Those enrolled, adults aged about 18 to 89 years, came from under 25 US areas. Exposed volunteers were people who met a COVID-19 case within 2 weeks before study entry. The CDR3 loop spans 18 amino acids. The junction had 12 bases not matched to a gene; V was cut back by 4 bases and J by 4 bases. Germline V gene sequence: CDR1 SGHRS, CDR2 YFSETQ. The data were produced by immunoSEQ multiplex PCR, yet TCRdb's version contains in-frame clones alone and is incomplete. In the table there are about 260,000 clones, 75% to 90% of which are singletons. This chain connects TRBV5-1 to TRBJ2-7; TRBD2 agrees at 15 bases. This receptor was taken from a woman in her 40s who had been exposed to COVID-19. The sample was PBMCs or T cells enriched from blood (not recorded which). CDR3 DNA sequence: TGCGCCAGCAGCCCCATCCCCGGGACTAGCGGGGGGCATTACGAGCAGTACTTC. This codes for CASSPIPGTSGGHYEQYF.